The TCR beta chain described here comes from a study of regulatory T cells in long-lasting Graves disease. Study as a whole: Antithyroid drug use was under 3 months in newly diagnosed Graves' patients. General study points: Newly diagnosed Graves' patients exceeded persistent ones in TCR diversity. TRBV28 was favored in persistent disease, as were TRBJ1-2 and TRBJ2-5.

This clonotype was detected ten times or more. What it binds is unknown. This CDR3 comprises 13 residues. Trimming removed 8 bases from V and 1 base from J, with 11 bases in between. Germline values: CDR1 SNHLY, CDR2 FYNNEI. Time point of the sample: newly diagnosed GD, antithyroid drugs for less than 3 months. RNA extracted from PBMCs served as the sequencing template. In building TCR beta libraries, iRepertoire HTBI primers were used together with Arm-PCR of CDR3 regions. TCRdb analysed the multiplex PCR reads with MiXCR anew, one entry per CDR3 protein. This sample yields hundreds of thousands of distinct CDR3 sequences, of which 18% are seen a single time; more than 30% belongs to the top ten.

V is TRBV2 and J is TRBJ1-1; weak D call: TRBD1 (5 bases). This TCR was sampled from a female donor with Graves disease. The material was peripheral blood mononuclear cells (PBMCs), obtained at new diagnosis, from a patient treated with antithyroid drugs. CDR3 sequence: CASSRDPNTEAFF. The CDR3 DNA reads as TGTGCCAGCTCCAGGGACCCGAACACTGAAGCTTTCTTT. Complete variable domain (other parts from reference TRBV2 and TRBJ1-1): EPEVTQTPSHQVTQMGQEVILRCVPISNHLYFYWYRQILGQKVEFLVSFYNNEISEKSEIFDDQFSVERPDGSNFTLKIRSTKLEDSAMYFCASSRDPNTEAFFGQGTRLTVV.